Shown below are 17 T cell receptor beta chains from a single sample sequenced in a study of molecular identifiers for immune sequencing clone quantification. MiXCR was run by TCRdb on the PCR reads, yielding one entry per CDR3 protein. The top ten hold over 1.1% of the sample, which has tens of thousands of distinct CDR3 sequences, under 20% seen once. Sequenced input: naive CD8+ T cells from blood, with Jurkat cell RNA spiked in. Subset denoted: FACS-sorted CD8+CD4-CCR7+CD45RA+ naive T cells. These receptors were obtained from a human donor in good health. Some libraries in this study had Jurkat cell RNA spiked in.

This clonotype was seen many times. The rearrangement joins TRBV4-1 to TRBJ2-1; no clear D gene. CDR1 is MGHRA and CDR2 is YSYEKL in the germline V gene. V was pared by 8 bases and J by 8 bases, with 16 bases between. The CDR3 contains 13 residues. The CDR3 DNA sequence: TGCGCCAGCGCCTACTTTCATCTGGATGAGCAGTTCTTC. Residues: CASAYFHLDEQFF.

On this clonotype: A much bigger clone sits one base away, suggesting this may be a read error. This chain uses TRBV12-3 or TRBV12-4 with TRBJ2-7; tentatively, D is TRBD1 (6 bases). This CDR3 is 13 amino acids long. The CDR3 region has the DNA TGTGCCACCGCCGTACAGGGAAGGGACGAGCAGTCCTTC. As protein: CATAVQGRDEQSF.

The gene calls are TRBV7-2 and TRBJ2-5, with 8 bases that match TRBD2. Germline assignment: CDR1 SGHTA and CDR2 FQGNSA. This CDR3 has 19 amino acids. The junction had 19 bases not matched to a gene; V was cut back by 6 bases and J by 1 base. CDR3 coding DNA: TGTGCCAGCAGTTGGCGGTTAGCGGGACCGCCTTCCCCCCAAGAGACCCAGTACTTC. Protein sequence: CASSWRLAGPPSPQETQYF.

The rearrangement links TRBV15 to TRBJ2-1; 11 nucleotides align to TRBD2. With V trimmed by 0 bases and J by 1 base, 5 bases remained unmatched. CDR1 is LNHNV and CDR2 is YYDKDF in the germline V gene (reference sequence). The CDR3 sequence is 18 residues long. The CDR3 loop is CATSRETSGRASYNEQFF. The CDR3 nucleotides are TGTGCCACCAGCAGAGAAACTAGCGGGAGAGCATCCTACAATGAGCAGTTCTTC.

Concerning this clonotype: A read error may explain this, as a much larger clone is one base away. The V gene is TRBV13, the J gene TRBJ2-7; D could derive from TRBD1 or TRBD2 (5 bases each). Germline V gene lookup returns CDR1 PRHDT and CDR2 FYEKMQ (reference sequence). The CDR3 spans 12 residues. CDR3 DNA: TGTGCCAGCAGCTTACCTCCCAGGGAGCAGCACTTC. Translation gives CASSLPPREQHF.

This clonotype was picked up many times. The chain uses TRBV5-1 and TRBJ2-5; the match to TRBD2 covers 13 bases. The CDR3 runs to 18 residues. Germline CDR1 and CDR2: SGHRS and YFSETQ. J lost 3 bases, V lost 5 bases, and 13 bases had no gene match. CDR3 bases: TGCGCCAGCAGGGACGGACTAGCGGGAGCGGGACTTGAAGAGACCCAGTACTTC. As protein: CASRDGLAGAGLEETQYF.

The rearrangement uses TRBV13 and TRBJ1-1; the match to TRBD1 covers 10 bases. V was pared by 6 bases and J by 2 bases, with 12 bases of the junction left unmatched. CDR3 size: 17 residues. Germline CDR1 is PRHDT and CDR2 is FYEKMQ (reference sequence). The CDR3 nucleotides are TGTGCCAGCAGAGGATTACCGGGACAGGGGAGCAACACTGAAGCTTTCTTT. Residues: CASRGLPGQGSNTEAFF.

This clonotype was counted many times. The chain couples TRBV11-3 to TRBJ2-3, with 15 bases fitting TRBD2. Unmatched junction bases numbered 7, after V lost 7 bases and J lost 2 bases. CDR1 is SGHNT and CDR2 is YENEEA in the germline V gene. The CDR3 covers 17 residues. CDR3 in amino acids: CASNGLAGGRPTDTQYF. CDR3 sequence (DNA): TGTGCCAGCAACGGACTAGCGGGAGGGCGCCCCACAGATACGCAGTATTTT.

The sample holds many counts of this clonotype. This chain connects TRBV29-1 to TRBJ2-3; 8 bases match TRBD2. The CDR3 contains 16 residues. The germline CDR1 and CDR2 sequences are SQVTM and ANQGSEA. The V gene end was trimmed by 1 base and the J gene end by 5 bases; junction bases not matched to a gene: 11. CDR3 sequence: CSVEGYREGTGDTQYF. The CDR3 DNA reads as TGCAGCGTTGAAGGGTACCGGGAGGGCACGGGAGATACGCAGTATTTT.

The table lists this clonotype with many counts. V gene TRBV6-1 combines with J gene TRBJ1-5; D gene uncertain. V was clipped by 6 bases and J by 0 bases, with 9 bases between them. The CDR3 covers 14 residues. Germline CDR1 and CDR2: MNHNS and SASEGT. The chain's CDR3 is CASSPGLSNQPQHF. The CDR3 DNA follows: TGTGCCAGCAGCCCAGGACTTAGCAATCAGCCCCAGCATTTT.

The chain joins TRBV7-8 to TRBJ1-6; possible D gene TRBD1, 5 bases. Germline CDR1 and CDR2: SGHVS and FQNEAQ. This CDR3 contains 14 residues. V was shortened by 5 bases and J by 10 bases, with 15 bases between the two germline ends. CDR3 sequence reads: CASSRPQGYSPLHF. The CDR3 nucleotides are TGTGCCAGCAGCCGCCCGCAGGGCTACTCACCCCTCCACTTT.

This clonotype was observed at least ten times. The chain joins TRBV5-4 to TRBJ2-3; 8 bases align to TRBD2. CDR1 is SGHNT and CDR2 is YYREEE in the germline V gene (reference sequence). V lost 2 bases and J lost 4; bases outside the gene matches: 6. The CDR3 consists of 15 residues. For the CDR3, the DNA is TGTGCCAGCAGCTTACCGGGAGGGCCCCCAGATACGCAGTATTTT. Translated: CASSLPGGPPDTQYF.

The table lists this clonotype with many counts. This chain joins TRBV5-4 and TRBJ2-3; 12 nucleotides line up with TRBD2. CDR3 size: 19 residues. Trimming removed 4 bases from V and 7 bases from J; junction bases left unmatched: 19. The germline V gene has CDR1 SGHNT and CDR2 YYREEE (reference sequence). The CDR3 bases are TGTGCCAGCAGCCGGTGGGGACTAGCGGGCGGAAGGCCCCCTTATACGCAGTATTTT. It codes for CASSRWGLAGGRPPYTQYF.

This clonotype occurred a few times. The gene calls are TRBV5-6 and TRBJ2-7, with TRBD2 as a possible D gene (5 bases). Between the trimmed V and J ends, which lost 4 bases and 5 bases, there was a span of 10 bases. CDR1 and CDR2 (germline): SGHDT, YYEEEE. CDR3 length: 12 residues. CDR3 loop: CASSVVGDEQYF. The CDR3 nucleotides read TGTGCCAGCAGCGTTGTCGGGGACGAGCAGTACTTC.

On this clonotype itself: A single base separates this from a much larger clone, so it may be a read error. The V gene is TRBV4-1, the J gene TRBJ2-7; the match to TRBD2 covers 9 bases. CDR1 is MGHRA, CDR2 YSYEKL, per germline. This CDR3 has 15 amino acids. V lost 8 bases, J lost 0 bases, and 8 bases stayed unmatched. The CDR3 sequence: CASGLVSGSSYEQYF. In nucleotides, the CDR3 is TGCGCCAGCGGCCTTGTTAGCGGGAGCTCCTACGAGCAGTACTTC.

This chain links TRBV20-1 with TRBJ1-5; D might be TRBD1 (5 bases). Germline V lookup: CDR1 DFQATT, CDR2 SNEGSKA (reference sequence). Trimming removed 6 bases from V and 3 bases from J, with 12 bases in between. The CDR3 has 13 residues. The CDR3 nucleotides read TGCAGTGCCCCTGACAGCGACAATCAGCCCCAGCATTTT. Protein sequence: CSAPDSDNQPQHF.

In this sample, this clonotype is medium-sized. This sequence joins TRBV10-2 and TRBJ2-3, with 8 positions matching TRBD2. Germline assignment: CDR1 WSHSY and CDR2 SAAADI. The CDR3 has 14 amino acids. V lost 8 bases and J lost 5; bases outside the gene matches: 9. CDR3: CASWKAGAKDTQYF. CDR3 nucleotides: TGCGCCAGCTGGAAAGCGGGAGCGAAAGATACGCAGTATTTT.